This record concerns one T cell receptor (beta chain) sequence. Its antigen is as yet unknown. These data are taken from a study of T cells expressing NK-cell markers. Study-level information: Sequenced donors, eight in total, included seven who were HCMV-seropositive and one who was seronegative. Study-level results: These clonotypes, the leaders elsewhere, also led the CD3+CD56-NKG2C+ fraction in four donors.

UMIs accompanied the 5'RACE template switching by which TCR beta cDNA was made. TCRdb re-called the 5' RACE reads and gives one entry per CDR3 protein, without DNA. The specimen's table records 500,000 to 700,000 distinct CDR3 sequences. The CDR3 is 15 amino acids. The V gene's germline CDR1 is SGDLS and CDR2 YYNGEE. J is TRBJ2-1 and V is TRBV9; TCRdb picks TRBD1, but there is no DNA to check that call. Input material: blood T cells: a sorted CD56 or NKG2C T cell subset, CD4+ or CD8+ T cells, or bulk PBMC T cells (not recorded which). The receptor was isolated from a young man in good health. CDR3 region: CASSVSGTPYNEQFF.